The next 32 T cell receptor beta chains were all read from a single sample in a study of shared T cell receptors in the human thymus. Sequenced by immunoSEQ multiplex PCR; TCRdb stores in-frame clones only, minus some. Of more than 300,000 clones listed, 95% are singletons. Sequences were obtained from thymocytes. These receptor sequences come from a human donor.

This clone appeared once. The gene calls are TRBV23-1 and TRBJ2-2; D call uncertain. TRBV23-1 is known as an ORF, though its function is uncertain. The CDR3 runs to 13 residues. The V end was cut by 4 bases, the J end by 5 bases, with 8 bases between. The CDR3 bases are TGCGCCAGCAGTCCCCTTGGGACCGGGGAGCTGTTTTTT. Protein: CASSPLGTGELFF.

J is TRBJ1-2 and V is TRBV30; D gene uncertain. The ends were cut back, 3 bases at V and 2 bases at J, with 13 bases in the middle. This CDR3 has 14 amino acids. The germline V gene encodes CDR1 GTSNPN and CDR2 SVGIG (reference sequence). CDR3 bases: TGTGCCTGGAGATCTGAGAGTATGAACTATGGCTACACCTTC. Translated, it gives CAWRSESMNYGYTF.

The J gene is TRBJ1-4, the V gene TRBV11-2; TRBD1 matches 8 bases. J gave up 4 bases and V 5 bases, and 6 bases lay outside the gene matches. Germline CDR1 is SGHAT and CDR2 is FQNNGV. The CDR3 has 15 residues. This CDR3 reads CASSGTGYLNEKLFF. The CDR3 bases are TGTGCCAGCAGCGGGACAGGCTACCTTAATGAAAAACTGTTTTTT. Filled out from reference TRBV11-2 and TRBJ1-4, the complete variable domain reads EAGVAQSPRYKIIEKRQSVAFWCNPISGHATLYWYQQILGQGPKLLIQFQNNGVVDDSQLPKDRFSAERLKGVDSTLKIQPAKLEDSAVYLCASSGTGYLNEKLFFGSGTQLSVL.

The chain employs TRBV27 and TRBJ2-1; possible D gene TRBD2, 6 bases. Per the germline V gene, CDR1 is MNHEY and CDR2 is SMNVEV (reference sequence). The CDR3 has 14 amino acids. V was shortened by 0 bases and J by 4 bases, with 7 bases between the two germline ends. CDR3 nucleotide sequence: TGTGCCAGCAGTTTATCCGGGACTTACAATGAGCAGTTCTTC. This codes for CASSLSGTYNEQFF.

V gene TRBV19 combines with J gene TRBJ1-2; D is possibly TRBD1 (5 bases). Per germline, CDR1 LNHDA and CDR2 SQIVND (reference sequence). The ends were cut back, 2 bases at V and 1 base at J, with 11 bases in the middle. CDR3 length: 15 amino acids. The CDR3 nucleotides are TGTGCCAGTAGTATACTTAGCAGGGATAACTATGGCTACACCTTC. It is translated as CASSILSRDNYGYTF.

The chain links TRBV19 to TRBJ1-2; D ambiguous. The CDR3 consists of 13 residues. With 3 bases removed from V and 2 bases from J, the gap between germline ends came to 7 bases. Germline loops: CDR1 LNHDA, CDR2 SQIVND (reference sequence). CDR3 sequence reads: CASSISGNYGYTF. The CDR3 nucleotides are TGTGCCAGTAGTATTTCGGGGAACTATGGCTACACCTTC.

The CDR3: CASTRDAGANVLTF. CDR3 coding DNA: TGTGCCAGTACCCGGGACGCTGGGGCCAACGTCCTGACTTTC. V and J are TRBV19 and TRBJ2-6; D is perhaps TRBD1 or TRBD2 (5 bases each). The CDR3 runs to 14 residues. The germline V gene encodes CDR1 LNHDA and CDR2 SQIVND (reference sequence). Between the trimmed V and J ends, which lost 7 bases and 2 bases, there was a span of 9 bases.

The CDR3 DNA reads TGTGCCAGTAGTATGGGGGGACAGGCGGGGATGTATGGCTACACCTTC. Translation gives CASSMGGQAGMYGYTF. The chain links TRBV19 to TRBJ1-2, with 8 positions matching TRBD1. CDR3 length equals 16 residues. Germline loops: CDR1 LNHDA, CDR2 SQIVND (reference sequence). V was pared by 3 bases and J by 5 bases, with 11 bases of the junction left unmatched.

DNA for the CDR3: TGTGCCAGCAGCGTGGGACAGGGTATGAACACTGAAGCTTTCTTT. Amino acids: CASSVGQGMNTEAFF. The chain uses TRBV11-3 and TRBJ1-1, with 9 bases that match TRBD1. The CDR3 contains 15 residues. The junction had 4 bases not matched to a gene; V was cut back by 5 bases and J by 0 bases. Looked up from germline, CDR1 is SGHNT and CDR2 is YENEEA.

DNA of the CDR3: TGCGCCAGCAGTGTAGGGGGCTTCGAGACTGAAGCTTTCTTT. Its translation: CASSVGGFETEAFF. This sequence joins TRBV10-2 and TRBJ1-1; the match to TRBD1 covers 7 bases. CDR1 is WSHSY and CDR2 is SAAADI in the germline V gene. V dropped 4 bases and J dropped 5; count of bases not matched to a gene: 7. CDR3 size: 14 residues.

V gene TRBV2 combines with J gene TRBJ1-2, with D unresolved. V lost 2 bases, J lost 6 bases, and 13 bases lay in between. CDR1 is SNHLY, CDR2 FYNNEI, per germline. This CDR3 has 14 residues. This CDR3 reads CASSEWGKLDGYTF. CDR3 sequence (DNA): TGTGCCAGCAGTGAATGGGGAAAATTAGATGGCTACACCTTC.

The sample holds one count of this clone. V usage is TRBV5-4 and J usage is TRBJ2-7, with 9 bases fitting TRBD1. Looked up from germline, CDR1 is SGHNT and CDR2 is YYREEE (reference sequence). J was trimmed by 3 bases and V by 5 bases; bases with no gene match: 9. This CDR3 is 15 amino acids long. Here the CDR3 reads CASRDGTGIGYEQYF. CDR3 sequence (DNA): TGTGCCAGCAGGGACGGGACAGGGATTGGCTACGAGCAGTACTTC. Looking up the rest from reference TRBV5-4 and TRBJ2-7 gives the full variable domain: ETGVTQSPTHLIKTRGQQVTLRCSSQSGHNTVSWYQQALGQGPQFIFQYYREEENGRGNFPPRFSGLQFPNYSSELNVNALELDDSALYLCASRDGTGIGYEQYFGPGTRLTVT.

This chain uses TRBV13 with TRBJ2-5; D remains unclear. V was shortened by 2 bases and J by 5 bases, with 18 bases between the two germline ends. The V gene's germline CDR1 is PRHDT and CDR2 FYEKMQ (reference sequence). The CDR3 contains 16 residues. This CDR3 reads CASSLHPVRFGETQYF. The CDR3, as DNA: TGTGCCAGCAGCTTACATCCAGTCCGATTCGGGGAGACCCAGTACTTC.

V and J are TRBV19 and TRBJ2-6; 11 bases agree with TRBD2. The CDR3 runs to 19 residues. The V gene end was trimmed by 4 bases and the J gene end by 0 bases; junction bases not matched to a gene: 8. Germline V lookup: CDR1 LNHDA, CDR2 SQIVND (reference sequence). The CDR3 region has the DNA TGTGCCAGTAGTACCTGGGGACTAGCGGAGTCCTCTGGGGCCAACGTCCTGACTTTC. It translates to CASSTWGLAESSGANVLTF.

V usage is TRBV27 and J usage is TRBJ2-1; no clear D gene. Trimming shortened V by 4 bases and J by 3 bases, and 19 bases separated the two germline ends. The CDR3 extends over 17 amino acids. Germline loops: CDR1 MNHEY, CDR2 SMNVEV (reference sequence). In DNA, the CDR3 is TGTGCCAGCAGTTATCGGGCCGGTTCAAGTCACTACAATGAGCAGTTCTTC. Translating gives CASSYRAGSSHYNEQFF.

This clone was observed once. The chain joins TRBV6-6 to TRBJ1-3; D perhaps matches TRBD1 (6 bases). V shed 6 bases and J shed 0 bases, with 12 bases lying between them. The CDR3 extends over 15 amino acids. The V gene's germline CDR1 is MNHNY and CDR2 SVGAGI (reference sequence). In nucleotides, the CDR3 is TGTGCCAGCAGGCCCGACAGGACCTCTGGAAACACCATATATTTT. It translates to CASRPDRTSGNTIYF.

The rearrangement uses TRBV7-2 and TRBJ2-3; D not certain. CDR3 length: 19 amino acids. Between the trimmed V and J ends, which lost 5 bases and 1 base, there was a span of 25 bases. Germline V gene data show CDR1 as SGHTA and CDR2 as FQGNSA. CDR3: CASSTPPAASADGTDTQYF. CDR3 coding DNA: TGTGCCAGCAGCACCCCCCCGGCGGCGTCCGCAGATGGCACAGATACGCAGTATTTT.

The chain has TRBV7-9 and TRBJ2-5, with TRBD1 as a possible D gene (6 bases). Germline CDR1 is SEHNR and CDR2 is FQNEAQ (reference sequence). There are 13 residues in the CDR3. Between the trimmed V and J ends, which lost 5 bases and 4 bases, there was a span of 11 bases. This chain's CDR3 is CASSDGQLETQYF. CDR3 DNA: TGTGCCAGCAGCGACGGACAGCTAGAGACCCAGTACTTC.

The V and J genes are TRBV10-1 and TRBJ1-1; 8 positions match TRBD1. Germline V gene data show CDR1 as WNHNN and CDR2 as SYGVQD (reference sequence). Trimming took 4 bases from V and 4 from J; bases not matched to a gene: 5. CDR3 length: 14 amino acids. The CDR3, as DNA: TGCGCCAGCAGTGTACGACAGGGGCTCACTGAAGCTTTCTTT. Translation: CASSVRQGLTEAFF.

The rearrangement joins TRBV27 to TRBJ1-1; the D gene is possibly TRBD1 (5 bases). The CDR3 is made up of 15 amino acids. The germline CDR1 and CDR2 sequences are MNHEY and SMNVEV (reference sequence). Trimming took 5 bases from V and 4 from J, leaving 17 bases between them. CDR3 in DNA: TGTGCCAGCAGTCCCCGGGACGCGGGATTCACTGAAGCTTTCTTT. Its protein is CASSPRDAGFTEAFF.

The rearrangement uses TRBV7-8 and TRBJ2-2, with D uncertain. This CDR3 has 13 residues. Trimming removed 0 bases at V and 4 bases at J, with 3 bases between. Germline V lookup: CDR1 SGHVS, CDR2 FQNEAQ. This CDR3 is CASSLAFTGELFF. For the CDR3, the DNA is TGTGCCAGCAGCTTAGCTTTCACCGGGGAGCTGTTTTTT.

The CDR3 DNA reads as TGTGCCAGCAGTCACCCTGGACTGACAGATACGCAGTATTTT. As protein: CASSHPGLTDTQYF. This chain joins TRBV28 and TRBJ2-3, with a possible D match to TRBD2 (5 bases). The CDR3 covers 14 residues. Germline V gene sequence: CDR1 MDHEN, CDR2 SYDVKM. The V gene lost 5 bases and the J gene lost 3 bases, with 12 bases spanning the gap.

This clone was detected only once. The chain joins TRBV29-1 to TRBJ2-3, with 8 bases lining up with TRBD2. The CDR3 is 18 residues long. The trim removed 4 bases at V and 7 bases at J, leaving 22 bases unmatched. CDR1 is SQVTM, CDR2 ANQGSEA, per germline. The CDR3 DNA sequence: TGCAGCGTTGTACAAAAAAGAAACGCTCCGGGACTAGTATATACGCAGTATTTT. It is translated as CSVVQKRNAPGLVYTQYF.

The chain employs TRBV5-1 and TRBJ1-1; D may be TRBD1 (5 bases). The CDR3 is 16 amino acids. Looked up from germline, CDR1 is SGHRS and CDR2 is YFSETQ. With 4 bases removed from V and 1 base from J, the gap between germline ends came to 17 bases. CDR3 bases: TGCGCCAGCAGCCCGAGAGGGACGGTCAAGAACACTGAAGCTTTCTTT. The encoded protein is CASSPRGTVKNTEAFF.

V and J are TRBV28 and TRBJ1-1, with TRBD1 matching over 9 bases. Trimming removed 5 bases from V and 6 bases from J; junction bases left unmatched: 1. The CDR3 runs to 12 residues. Germline V CDR1 and CDR2: MDHEN, SYDVKM. Here the CDR3 reads CASSNRGPEAFF. The CDR3, as DNA: TGTGCCAGCAGTAACAGGGGGCCTGAAGCTTTCTTT.

The chain is built from TRBV4-3 and TRBJ2-1; D possibly corresponds to TRBD2 (6 bases). Trimming cost V 1 base and J 0 bases, with 19 bases left between them. CDR3 length: 19 amino acids. CDR1 LGHNA and CDR2 YSLEER come from the germline V gene. The CDR3 DNA reads TGCGCCAGCAGCCAAGTAAATTCGGGAGCCGTCGTCTCCTACAATGAGCAGTTCTTC. Amino acids: CASSQVNSGAVVSYNEQFF.

The CDR3 sequence is CASSFGARRYEQYF. CDR3 coding DNA: TGTGCCAGCAGCTTCGGGGCACGGCGATACGAGCAGTACTTC. The rearrangement links TRBV14 to TRBJ2-7; possibly TRBD1 or TRBD2 for D (5 bases each). The CDR3 length is 14 residues. V shed 5 bases and J shed 4 bases, with 15 bases lying between them. Germline values: CDR1 SGHDN, CDR2 FVKESK.

The V gene is TRBV2, the J gene TRBJ1-1; TRBD1 might be the D (6 bases). The V gene lost 7 bases and the J gene lost 1 base, with 16 bases spanning the gap. Germline V gives CDR1 SNHLY, CDR2 FYNNEI. CDR3 length equals 15 residues. DNA for the CDR3: TGTGCCAGCACCAAGCAGGGACATTCGAACACTGAAGCTTTCTTT. This codes for CASTKQGHSNTEAFF.

This chain links TRBV27 with TRBJ2-5, with D unclear. Germline values: CDR1 MNHEY, CDR2 SMNVEV (reference sequence). V lost 2 bases and J 1 base, leaving 5 bases between the germline ends. The length of the CDR3 is 13 residues. The DNA for the CDR3 is TGTGCCAGCAGTTTAGATCCCCAAGAGACCCAGTACTTC. It codes for CASSLDPQETQYF.

This chain joins TRBV30 and TRBJ2-7, with 12 nucleotides matching TRBD1. J was trimmed by 6 bases and V by 5 bases; bases with no gene match: 11. The V gene's germline CDR1 is GTSNPN and CDR2 SVGIG (reference sequence). This CDR3 has 15 residues. CDR3 amino acids: CAWSRGDRGRVEQYF. The DNA for the CDR3 is TGTGCCTGGTCCCGAGGGGACAGGGGGCGAGTCGAGCAGTACTTC.

Details on this clone: One end of the junction is discordant with germline, which a read error may explain. J is TRBJ2-1 and V is TRBV7-7; 11 bases agree with TRBD2. The CDR3 is made up of 15 amino acids. Germline CDR1 is SSHAT and CDR2 is FNYEAQ (reference sequence). This chain's CDR3 is CASSRGLAGDNEQFF. The CDR3 DNA sequence: TGTGCTAGCAGCCGCGGACTAGCGGGCGACAATGAGCAGTTCTTC.

The chain links TRBV7-9 to TRBJ2-5, with no clear D. Germline V lookup: CDR1 SEHNR, CDR2 FQNEAQ (reference sequence). CDR3 length: 18 residues. The V end lost 0 bases, the J end lost 4 bases, and 21 bases lay between the germline ends. The CDR3 DNA is TGTGCCAGCAGCTTAGCGCCTAGGGCCTACCAACTGACAGAGACCCAGTACTTC. Protein: CASSLAPRAYQLTETQYF.